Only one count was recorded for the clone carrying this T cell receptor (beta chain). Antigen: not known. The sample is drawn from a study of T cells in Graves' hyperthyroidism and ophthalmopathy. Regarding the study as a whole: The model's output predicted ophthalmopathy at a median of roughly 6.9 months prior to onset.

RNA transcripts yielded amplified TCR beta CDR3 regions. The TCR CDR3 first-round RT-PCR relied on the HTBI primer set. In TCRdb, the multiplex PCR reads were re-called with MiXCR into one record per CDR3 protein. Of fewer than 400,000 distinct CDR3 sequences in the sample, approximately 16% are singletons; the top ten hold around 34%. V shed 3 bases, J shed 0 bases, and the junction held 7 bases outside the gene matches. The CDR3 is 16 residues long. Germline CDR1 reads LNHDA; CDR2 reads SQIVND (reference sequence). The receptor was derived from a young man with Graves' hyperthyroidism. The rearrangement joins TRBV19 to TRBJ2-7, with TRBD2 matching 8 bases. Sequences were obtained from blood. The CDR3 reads CASSIALAASSYEQYF. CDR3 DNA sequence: TGTGCCAGTAGTATTGCACTAGCGGCTTCCTCCTACGAGCAGTACTTC.